Listed below are T cell receptor beta chains from one sample, sequenced in a study of blood T cell repertoires in COVID-19. Profiling relied on immunoSEQ multiplex PCR, and the TCRdb table lists in-frame clones only, not all of them. The sample records approximately 220,000 clones, 84% being singletons. The material sequenced was peripheral blood. The origin of the receptors is a woman in her 30s who had recovered from COVID-19. The CDR3 runs from the conserved cysteine through the conserved F or W. The order of the fields is D gene, clone size, V gene, J gene, CDR3 DNA, CDR3 protein. D genes are given only for firm matches. Size tells how often a clone was seen (once, few, many) or the class of an expanded clone, and some rows leave it out.

D: NA; size: NA; V: TRBV7-9; J: TRBJ1-2; DNA: TGTGCCAGCAGCTTTGGAGGGAACTATGGCTACACCTTC; CDR3: CASSFGGNYGYTF
D: TRBD1; size: NA; V: TRBV5-6; J: TRBJ1-1; DNA: TGTGCCAGCATCCATACAGGGGCCGACACTGAAGCTTTCTTT; CDR3: CASIHTGADTEAFF
D: NA; size: NA; V: TRBV6-5; J: TRBJ1-1; DNA: TGTGCCAGCAGTTACTCGGTAGGACTTAACACTGAAGCTTTCTTT; CDR3: CASSYSVGLNTEAFF
D: TRBD1; size: NA; V: TRBV9; J: TRBJ2-3; DNA: TGTGCCAGCAGTCGCGGACAGGGAGATACAGATACGCAGTATTTT; CDR3: CASSRGQGDTDTQYF
D: TRBD1; size: NA; V: TRBV29-1; J: TRBJ2-7; DNA: TGCAGCGTCGTTAAAGACAGGGGTGCCTACGAGCAGTACTTC; CDR3: CSVVKDRGAYEQYF
D: TRBD1; size: NA; V: TRBV9; J: TRBJ1-2; DNA: TGTGCCAGCAGCGCCGGGACAGGACGACCCTATGGCTACACCTTC; CDR3: CASSAGTGRPYGYTF
D: TRBD2; size: NA; V: TRBV18; J: TRBJ2-1; DNA: TGTGCCAGCTCACCCCCGGGACTAGCGCACGATGAGCAGTTCTTC; CDR3: CASSPPGLAHDEQFF
D: TRBD1; size: NA; V: TRBV30; J: TRBJ1-5; DNA: TGTGCCTGGAGTCCTGACAGGGTGAACCAGCCCCAGCATTTT; CDR3: CAWSPDRVNQPQHF
D: NA; size: NA; V: TRBV6-5; J: TRBJ2-7; DNA: TGTGCCAGCAGTCACAGGAGCGCTTACGAGCAGTACTTC; CDR3: CASSHRSAYEQYF
D: NA; size: NA; V: TRBV9; J: TRBJ1-2; DNA: TGTGCCAGCAGCGGCCCCCAGGAGGTTGGGGGCTACACCTTC; CDR3: CASSGPQEVGGYTF
D: NA; size: NA; V: TRBV10-3; J: TRBJ1-2; DNA: TGTGCCATCAGTGAACCTTCAGGGGACAACTATGGCTACACCTTC; CDR3: CAISEPSGDNYGYTF
D: NA; size: NA; V: TRBV9; J: TRBJ2-7; DNA: TGTGCCAGCAGCGCCACAAGCGCGTCCTACGAGCAGTACTTC; CDR3: CASSATSASYEQYF
D: TRBD2; size: NA; V: TRBV19; J: TRBJ2-7; DNA: TGTGCCAGTAGTATGCCGACTAGCGGGATCGCTTCCCACGAGCAGTACTTC; CDR3: CASSMPTSGIASHEQYF
D: NA; size: NA; V: TRBV7-3; J: TRBJ2-7; DNA: TGTGCCAGCAGCTTAAGTTACGGAGCCTACGAGCAGTACTTC; CDR3: CASSLSYGAYEQYF
D: TRBD2; size: NA; V: TRBV9; J: TRBJ2-1; DNA: TGTGCCAGCAGCGCGGGAGCGGGAGCGTCTATGATTGAGCAGTTCTTC; CDR3: CASSAGAGASMIEQFF
D: NA; size: NA; V: TRBV27; J: TRBJ1-6; DNA: TGTGCCAGCAGGTTAAGGGGAAATTCACCCCTCCACTTT; CDR3: CASRLRGNSPLHF
D: NA; size: once; V: TRBV7-3; J: TRBJ2-2; DNA: TGTGCCAGCAGCTTAAAGGCTGGAGGGCAGGGGAACACCGGGGAGCTGTTTTTT; CDR3: CASSLKAGGQGNTGELFF
D: TRBD1; size: NA; V: TRBV11-2; J: TRBJ2-3; DNA: TGTGCCAGCAGCACCGGACAGGGTGGGGGTACAGATACGCAGTATTTT; CDR3: CASSTGQGGGTDTQYF
D: TRBD2; size: NA; V: TRBV7-3; J: TRBJ2-1; DNA: TGTGCCAGCAGCGGCCTTAGCGGGAGTATTTCGCGGGAGCAGTTCTTC; CDR3: CASSGLSGSISREQFF
D: TRBD2; size: NA; V: TRBV10-3; J: TRBJ2-1; DNA: TGTGCCATCAGTGGCGGACTAGCGGGATACTACAATGAGCAGTTCTTC; CDR3: CAISGGLAGYYNEQFF
D: TRBD1; size: NA; V: TRBV18; J: TRBJ1-5; DNA: TGTGCCAGCTCACCCCCCGGACAGGGCAATCAGCCCCAGCATTTT; CDR3: CASSPPGQGNQPQHF
D: NA; size: NA; V: TRBV6-1; J: TRBJ2-3; DNA: TGTGCCAGCAGTGACCCTCCCCCGGGTACGCAGTATTTT; CDR3: CASSDPPPGTQYF
D: TRBD1; size: once; V: TRBV4-1; J: TRBJ2-3; DNA: TGCGCCAGCAGCCAAGTAGGGACAGGGGAGGGTACGCAGTATTTT; CDR3: CASSQVGTGEGTQYF
D: TRBD2; size: once; V: TRBV6-5; J: TRBJ2-7; DNA: TGTGCCAGCAGTTTCGACGGGACTAGCGTTCGGGAGCAGTACTTC; CDR3: CASSFDGTSVREQYF
D: NA; size: many; V: TRBV6-4; J: TRBJ2-1; DNA: TGTGCCAGCAGTGACCTAGGGGTGAATGAGCAGTTCTTC; CDR3: CASSDLGVNEQFF
D: TRBD1; size: NA; V: TRBV12-3/TRBV12-4; J: TRBJ1-1; DNA: TGTGCCAGCAGTTTTCAAGAGGGGGCCGGAGCTTTCTTT; CDR3: CASSFQEGAGAFF
D: NA; size: NA; V: TRBV18; J: TRBJ2-7; DNA: TGTGCCAGCTCACACAGGGACGGTACATACGAGCAGTACTTC; CDR3: CASSHRDGTYEQYF
D: NA; size: NA; V: TRBV6-5; J: TRBJ2-7; DNA: TGTGCCAGCAGTTCCCGACAGGTTTATTCCTACGAGCAGTACTTC; CDR3: CASSSRQVYSYEQYF
D: TRBD1; size: NA; V: TRBV18; J: TRBJ2-3; DNA: TGTGCCAGCTCATCGCCGGGACAGACCACAGATACGCAGTATTTT; CDR3: CASSSPGQTTDTQYF
D: NA; size: NA; V: TRBV18; J: TRBJ2-1; DNA: TGTGCCAGCTCACCCGGGGGGACATTAAGGAATGAGCAGTTCTTC; CDR3: CASSPGGTLRNEQFF
D: NA; size: NA; V: TRBV7-9; J: TRBJ2-7; DNA: TGTGCCAGCAGCCAACAGGTTCCCTACGAGCAGTACTTC; CDR3: CASSQQVPYEQYF
D: TRBD1; size: NA; V: TRBV5-4; J: TRBJ2-7; DNA: TGTGCCAGCAGCTTGGACAGGGGAGAGCAGTACTTC; CDR3: CASSLDRGEQYF
D: TRBD1; size: NA; V: TRBV28; J: TRBJ1-5; DNA: TGTGCCAGCAGATCCGGGACAGGGGGCGATCAGCCCCAGCATTTT; CDR3: CASRSGTGGDQPQHF
D: TRBD1; size: NA; V: TRBV11-2; J: TRBJ2-3; DNA: TGTGCCAGCAGGGGACAGGGTTGGACAGATACGCAGTATTTT; CDR3: CASRGQGWTDTQYF
D: TRBD1; size: NA; V: TRBV6-1; J: TRBJ2-1; DNA: TGTGCCAGCAGTGAAATCGGGACAGGGGGCCCCAATGAGCAGTTCTTC; CDR3: CASSEIGTGGPNEQFF
D: TRBD1; size: NA; V: TRBV18; J: TRBJ1-6; DNA: TGTGCCAGCGGACAGGGTTATAATTCACCCCTCCACTTT; CDR3: CASGQGYNSPLHF
D: TRBD2; size: once; V: TRBV29-1; J: TRBJ2-3; DNA: TGCAGCGTTGACACTAGCGGGATAATCGCAGATACGCAGTATTTT; CDR3: CSVDTSGIIADTQYF
D: TRBD1; size: NA; V: TRBV28; J: TRBJ1-5; DNA: TGTGCCAGCAGTTTAGGGAGGGGACAGGGGAGTAGCAATCAGCCCCAGCATTTT; CDR3: CASSLGRGQGSSNQPQHF
D: TRBD1; size: NA; V: TRBV30; J: TRBJ2-2; DNA: TGTGCCTTAAACGACAGGGCCGGGGAGCTGTTTTTT; CDR3: CALNDRAGELFF
D: TRBD1; size: NA; V: TRBV5-1; J: TRBJ1-2; DNA: TGCGCCAGCAGCTTCGAAGGGGGCTACTATGGCTACACCTTC; CDR3: CASSFEGGYYGYTF
D: TRBD2; size: NA; V: TRBV9; J: TRBJ2-5; DNA: TGTGCCAGCAGCGTCGGACTAGCGGAAGAGACCCAGTACTTC; CDR3: CASSVGLAEETQYF
D: TRBD2; size: NA; V: TRBV5-6; J: TRBJ2-2; DNA: TGTGCCAGCAGCTTGGGGACTAGCGGGAGGGGCACCGGGGAGCTGTTTTTT; CDR3: CASSLGTSGRGTGELFF
D: TRBD2; size: NA; V: TRBV28; J: TRBJ2-7; DNA: TGTGCCAGCAGGGGAGGCGGGAGGCTCTACTCCTACGAGCAGTACTTC; CDR3: CASRGGGRLYSYEQYF
D: TRBD2; size: once; V: TRBV19; J: TRBJ2-7; DNA: TGTGCCAGTAAATTAGCAGCGGGAAGCTCCTACGAGCAGTACTTC; CDR3: CASKLAAGSSYEQYF
D: TRBD2; size: NA; V: TRBV5-1; J: TRBJ2-7; DNA: TGCGCCAGCAGCTTTCTCAGCGGGGGAGGTGAGCAGTACTTC; CDR3: CASSFLSGGGEQYF
D: NA; size: NA; V: TRBV2; J: TRBJ1-1; DNA: TGTGCCAGTAGAGTGGTCGAGGTGGTGAACACTGAAGCTTTCTTT; CDR3: CASRVVEVVNTEAFF
D: TRBD1; size: NA; V: TRBV7-9; J: TRBJ1-1; DNA: TGTGCCAGCAGCTTAGATACGGGACAGGGTAAACCTGAAGCTTTCTTT; CDR3: CASSLDTGQGKPEAFF
D: TRBD1; size: NA; V: TRBV6-5; J: TRBJ1-2; DNA: TGTGCCAGCATGGCAGGGCGGGACAGGGTGGATGGCTACACCTTC; CDR3: CASMAGRDRVDGYTF
D: NA; size: NA; V: TRBV6-1; J: TRBJ2-3; DNA: TGTGCCAGCAGTGGCGAGTGGGTAGCGCGCACAGATACGCAGTATTTT; CDR3: CASSGEWVARTDTQYF
D: TRBD2; size: NA; V: TRBV11-2; J: TRBJ2-7; DNA: TGTGCCAGCAGAGGACTAGCGGCCCGTTCAGGCGAGCAGTACTTC; CDR3: CASRGLAARSGEQYF
D: NA; size: NA; V: TRBV7-2; J: TRBJ2-7; DNA: TGTGCCAGCAGCTTAGCGCTAATGGGCAGACCCCCGGAGCAGTACTTC; CDR3: CASSLALMGRPPEQYF
D: NA; size: NA; V: TRBV28; J: TRBJ1-1; DNA: TGTGCCAGCAGTCCTGGACTTCACACTGAAGCTTTCTTT; CDR3: CASSPGLHTEAFF